Below, one TCR beta chain is given with its context. Its antigen is still unknown. The data are from a study of early T cells in non-severe SARS-CoV-2 infection. Study-wide context: The input, bulk RNA from unsorted whole blood, was sequenced, and chains were unpaired. Study-level points and caveats: Anti-spike CD8 responses were favored in VDJdb matching, and private and CD4 specificities were missed.

The CDR3 sequence is 16 residues long. The germline gives CDR1 SGHRS, CDR2 YFSETQ. Trimming took off 0 bases at V and 9 bases at J, with 16 bases between the two ends. Unique molecular identifiers (one per individual cDNA molecule) were attached. A single record per CDR3 protein comes from TCRdb applying MiXCR to the 5' RACE reads. Of about 56,000 distinct CDR3 sequences listed, more than 13% are singletons. This sequence originates from an adult who was a healthcare worker with PCR-confirmed SARS-CoV-2 infection or an uninfected control (not recorded which). The gene calls are TRBV5-1 and TRBJ1-6; D remains ambiguous. The sequencing used whole blood, collected at baseline. The CDR3 region is CASSLERRKNSSPLHF. CDR3 nucleotide sequence: TGCGCCAGCAGCTTGGAGCGGCGGAAGAATTCTTCACCCCTCCACTTT. The full variable domain, its missing parts supplied by reference TRBV5-1 and TRBJ1-6, is KAGVTQTPRYLIKTRGQQVTLSCSPISGHRSVSWYQQTPGQGLQFLFEYFSETQRNKGNFPGRFSGRQFSNSRSEMNVSTLELGDSALYLCASSLERRKNSSPLHFGNGTRLTVT.